Each of the 9 T cell receptor beta chains below was sequenced from the same sample in a study of CD8 T cells in ankylosing spondylitis. TCRdb re-called the 5' RACE reads with MiXCR, one entry per CDR3 protein. The table has roughly 180,000 distinct CDR3 sequences, over 10% seen once. Sequencing was done on a sample of blood, either unsorted or a sorted T cell fraction (not recorded which). These receptors were collected from a female donor with ankylosing spondylitis or in good health (not recorded which).

There are a few counts of this clonotype. In DNA form, the CDR3 reads TGTGCCAGCAGCTTAGAAGGACATAAATCTGAAGCTTTCTTT. It is translated as CASSLEGHKSEAFF. This sequence joins TRBV7-8 and TRBJ1-1; the D gene is possibly TRBD1 (5 bases). The V and J ends lost 1 base and 6 bases respectively, with 12 bases between them. There are 14 residues in the CDR3. CDR1 is SGHVS and CDR2 is FQNEAQ in the germline V gene.

This clonotype was counted between two and nine times. V gene TRBV5-6 combines with J gene TRBJ2-7, with 8 bases aligning to TRBD1. J was trimmed by 7 bases and V by 0 bases; bases with no gene match: 18. The CDR3 is 18 amino acids. From germline, CDR1 is SGHDT and CDR2 YYEEEE. CDR3: CASSLGTGSGRQATEQYF. The CDR3 DNA reads TGTGCCAGCAGCTTGGGGACAGGGAGCGGCCGTCAGGCAACAGAGCAGTACTTC.

This chain joins TRBV20-1 and TRBJ2-7; 11 bases are shared with TRBD2. The ends lost 6 bases at V and 2 bases at J; junction bases unmatched: 12. Germline CDR1 DFQATT, CDR2 SNEGSKA (reference sequence). The CDR3 totals 16 residues. The CDR3 sequence is CSAPQGGLAGAYEQYF. In DNA form, the CDR3 reads TGCAGTGCCCCCCAGGGAGGACTAGCGGGCGCCTACGAGCAGTACTTC.

This clonotype occurred many times. This chain connects TRBV10-3 to TRBJ1-2; 8 bases match TRBD1. CDR3 length equals 12 residues. The V gene's germline CDR1 is ENHRY and CDR2 SYGVKD. Unmatched junction bases numbered 7, after V lost 6 bases and J lost 10 bases. The CDR3 DNA follows: TGTGCCATCAGCGGACAGGGAGATATCTACACCTTC. It yields the protein CAISGQGDIYTF.

DNA of the CDR3: TGTGCCAGCAGTCGCAGACAGAATCAGCCCCAGCATTTT. This gives the protein CASSRRQNQPQHF. The chain combines TRBV6-2 or TRBV6-3 with TRBJ1-5; a possible D gene is TRBD1 (5 bases). Trimming shortened V by 5 bases and J by 4 bases, and 9 bases separated the two germline ends. The germline CDR1 and CDR2 sequences are MNHEY and SVGEGT. This CDR3 contains 13 residues.

The chain is built from TRBV5-1 and TRBJ1-1, with 11 bases matching TRBD1. Germline V gene sequence: CDR1 SGHRS, CDR2 YFSETQ. The CDR3 consists of 18 residues. V shed 1 base, J shed 1 base, and the junction held 9 bases outside the gene matches. CDR3 residues: CASSLLAGGQGANTEAFF. As DNA, the CDR3 is TGCGCCAGCAGCTTGTTAGCCGGAGGACAGGGGGCGAACACTGAAGCTTTCTTT.

The V and J genes are TRBV12-3 or TRBV12-4 and TRBJ2-7; 10 bases match TRBD2. With 7 bases clipped from V and 2 bases from J, the junction kept 5 bases outside the gene matches. The length of the CDR3 is 14 residues. CDR3 amino acids: CASTLAGEPYEQYF. The CDR3, as DNA: TGTGCCAGCACTCTAGCGGGAGAACCCTACGAGCAGTACTTC.

There are a few counts of this clonotype. The rearrangement links TRBV15 to TRBJ2-3; D ambiguous. Germline CDR1 is LNHNV and CDR2 is YYDKDF (reference sequence). Trimming left V 1 base short and J 1 base short, with 3 bases between. The CDR3 totals 13 residues. The CDR3 is CATSRGGTDTQYF. CDR3 coding DNA: TGTGCCACCAGCAGAGGAGGCACAGATACGCAGTATTTT.

This clonotype came up many times. This CDR3 reads CASSIESRSPGDEQFF. The CDR3 nucleotides read TGTGCCAGTAGTATAGAGTCGCGTTCTCCCGGGGATGAGCAGTTCTTC. The V gene is TRBV19, the J gene TRBJ2-1; tentative D call: TRBD2 (5 bases). Trimming took off 0 bases at V and 8 bases at J, with 17 bases between the two ends. Germline CDR1 reads LNHDA; CDR2 reads SQIVND (reference sequence). The CDR3 runs 16 residues.